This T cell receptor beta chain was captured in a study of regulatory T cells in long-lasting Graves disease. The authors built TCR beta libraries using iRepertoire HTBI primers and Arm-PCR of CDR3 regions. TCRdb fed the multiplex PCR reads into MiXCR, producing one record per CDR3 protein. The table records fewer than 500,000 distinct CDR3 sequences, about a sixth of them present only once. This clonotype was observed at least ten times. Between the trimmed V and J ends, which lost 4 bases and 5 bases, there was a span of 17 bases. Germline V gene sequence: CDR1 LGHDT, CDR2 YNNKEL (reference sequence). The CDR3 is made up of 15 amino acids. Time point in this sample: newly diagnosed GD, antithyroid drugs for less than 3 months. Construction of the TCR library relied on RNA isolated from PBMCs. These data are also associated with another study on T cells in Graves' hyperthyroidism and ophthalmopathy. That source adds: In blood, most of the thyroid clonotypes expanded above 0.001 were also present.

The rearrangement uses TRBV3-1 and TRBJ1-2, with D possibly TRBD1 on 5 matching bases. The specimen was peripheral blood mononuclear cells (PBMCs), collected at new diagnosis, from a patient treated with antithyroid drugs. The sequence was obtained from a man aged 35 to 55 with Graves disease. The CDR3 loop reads CASSPLPVGGYGYTF. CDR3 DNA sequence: TGTGCCAGCAGCCCTCTTCCGGTGGGGGGTTATGGCTACACCTTC.